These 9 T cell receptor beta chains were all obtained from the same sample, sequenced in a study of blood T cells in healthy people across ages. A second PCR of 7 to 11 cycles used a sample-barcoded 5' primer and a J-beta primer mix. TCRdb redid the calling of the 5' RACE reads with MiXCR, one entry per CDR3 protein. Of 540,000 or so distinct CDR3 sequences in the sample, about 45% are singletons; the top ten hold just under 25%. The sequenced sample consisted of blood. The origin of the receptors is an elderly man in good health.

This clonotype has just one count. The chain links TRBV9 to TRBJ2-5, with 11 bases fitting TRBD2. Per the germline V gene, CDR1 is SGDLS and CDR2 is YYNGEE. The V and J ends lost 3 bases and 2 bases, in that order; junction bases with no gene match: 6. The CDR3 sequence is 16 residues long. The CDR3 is CASSDIAGGNQETQYF. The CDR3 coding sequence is TGTGCCAGCAGCGATATAGCGGGGGGGAATCAAGAGACCCAGTACTTC.

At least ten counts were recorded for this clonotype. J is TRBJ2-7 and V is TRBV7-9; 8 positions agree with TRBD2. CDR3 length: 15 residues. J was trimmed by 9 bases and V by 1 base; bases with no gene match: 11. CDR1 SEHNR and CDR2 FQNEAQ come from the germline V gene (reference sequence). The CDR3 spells CASSLDTSTSGVQYF. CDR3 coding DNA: TGTGCCAGCAGCTTAGATACTAGTACTAGCGGTGTGCAGTACTTC.

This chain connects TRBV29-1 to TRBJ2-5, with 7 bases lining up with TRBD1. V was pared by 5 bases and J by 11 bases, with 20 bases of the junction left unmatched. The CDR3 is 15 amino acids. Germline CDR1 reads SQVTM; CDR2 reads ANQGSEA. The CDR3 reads CSVKGVQGTYNEQYF. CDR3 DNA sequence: TGCAGCGTTAAGGGTGTACAGGGGACGTACAATGAGCAGTACTTC.

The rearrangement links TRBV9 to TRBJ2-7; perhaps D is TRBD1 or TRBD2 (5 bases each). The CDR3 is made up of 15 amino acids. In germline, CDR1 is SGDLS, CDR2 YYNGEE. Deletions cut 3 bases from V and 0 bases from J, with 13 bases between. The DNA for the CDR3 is TGTGCCAGCAGCGCGGGACCTAGGAGCTCCTACGAGCAGTACTTC. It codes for CASSAGPRSSYEQYF.

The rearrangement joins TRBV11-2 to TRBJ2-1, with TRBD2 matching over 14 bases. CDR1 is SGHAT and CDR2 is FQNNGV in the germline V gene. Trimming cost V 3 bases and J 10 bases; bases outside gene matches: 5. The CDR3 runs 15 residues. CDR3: CASSFSGTSGREQFF. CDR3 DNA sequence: TGTGCCAGCAGCTTTTCCGGGACTAGCGGGAGAGAGCAGTTCTTC.

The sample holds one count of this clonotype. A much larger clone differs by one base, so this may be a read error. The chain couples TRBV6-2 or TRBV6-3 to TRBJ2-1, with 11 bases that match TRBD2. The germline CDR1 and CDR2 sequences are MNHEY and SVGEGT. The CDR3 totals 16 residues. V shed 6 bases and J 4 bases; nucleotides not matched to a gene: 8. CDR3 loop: CASSPQGTSGYNEQFF. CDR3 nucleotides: TGTGCCAGCAGCCCCCAAGGGACTAGCGGTTACAATGAGCAGTTCTTC.

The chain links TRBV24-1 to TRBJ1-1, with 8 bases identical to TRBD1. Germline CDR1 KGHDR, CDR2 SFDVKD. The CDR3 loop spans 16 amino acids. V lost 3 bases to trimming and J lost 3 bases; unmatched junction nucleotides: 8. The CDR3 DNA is TGTGCCACCAGTGATCCCTTGGGACAGGCTGACACTGAAGCTTTCTTT. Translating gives CATSDPLGQADTEAFF.

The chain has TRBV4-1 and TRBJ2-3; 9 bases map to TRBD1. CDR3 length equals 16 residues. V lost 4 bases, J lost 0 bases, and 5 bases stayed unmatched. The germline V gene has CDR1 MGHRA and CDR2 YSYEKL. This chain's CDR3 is CASSLTGTGSTDTQYF. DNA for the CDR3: TGCGCCAGCAGCCTTACCGGGACAGGGAGCACAGATACGCAGTATTTT.

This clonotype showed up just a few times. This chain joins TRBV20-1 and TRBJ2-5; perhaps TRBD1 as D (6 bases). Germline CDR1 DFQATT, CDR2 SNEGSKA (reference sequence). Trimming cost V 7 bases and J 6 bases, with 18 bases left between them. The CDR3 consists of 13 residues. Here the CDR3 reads CSVYTQGWQTQYF. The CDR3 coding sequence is TGCAGTGTATACACTCAGGGGTGGCAGACCCAGTACTTC.